This TCR beta chain emerged from a study of patients and donors after allogeneic stem cell transplantation (dated by TCRdb to about 2020). The germline V gene specifies KGHDR as CDR1 and SFDVKD as CDR2. The CDR3 goes from the cysteine to the phenylalanine over 14 residues. This entry keeps only the CDR3 DNA: 42 bases, framed from base 1. Trimming takes 9 bases off V and 7 bases off J; junction bases not matched to a gene: 10. The method was RT-PCR. TCRdb shows the sequencer as NextSeq 550. TCRdb reanalyzed the raw reads on its own, using fastp at Q25 for trimming and MiXCR for clone calling, and kept in-frame beta chains. Each entry merges the rows of one CDR3 protein and shows their most common DNA and genes. The sample yields approximately 98,000 distinct CDR3 sequences; approximately 40% were counted once. The top ten constitute approximately 30% of the sample. Details on this clonotype: The antigen it recognizes is unknown. Within one base of it there is no much larger clone, and no base qualities were kept.

The sequence was obtained from a human donor who was either an allogeneic HSCT recipient or a stem cell or donor lymphocyte infusion donor (not recorded which). It is not recorded whose cells these are; they may come from a transplant donor. Recombination joined TRBV24-1 with TRBJ2-1; 8 nucleotides in the junction match TRBD2. Material for sequencing was blood, either unsorted or a sorted T cell fraction (not recorded which). Here the CDR3 is given as CATSKSGGVNEQFF. The DNA is TGTGCCACCTCAAAAAGCGGGGGTGTGAATGAGCAGTTCTTC.